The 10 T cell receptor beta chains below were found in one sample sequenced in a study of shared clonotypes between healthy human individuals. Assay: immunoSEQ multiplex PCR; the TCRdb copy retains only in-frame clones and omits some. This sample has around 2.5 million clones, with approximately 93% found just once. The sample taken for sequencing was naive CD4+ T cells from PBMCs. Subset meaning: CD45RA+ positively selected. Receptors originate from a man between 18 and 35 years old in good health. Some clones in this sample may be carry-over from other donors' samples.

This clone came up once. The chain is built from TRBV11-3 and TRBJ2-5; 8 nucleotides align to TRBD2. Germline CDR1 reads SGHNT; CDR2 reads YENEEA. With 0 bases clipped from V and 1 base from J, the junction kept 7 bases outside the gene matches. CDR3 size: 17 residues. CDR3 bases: TGTGCCAGCAGCTTAGATGGGGGGACTAGAGCCCAAGAGACCCAGTACTTC. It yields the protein CASSLDGGTRAQETQYF.

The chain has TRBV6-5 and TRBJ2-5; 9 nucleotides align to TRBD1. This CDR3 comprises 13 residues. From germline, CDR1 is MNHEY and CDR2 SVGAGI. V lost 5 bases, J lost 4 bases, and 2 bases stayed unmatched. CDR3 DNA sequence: TGTGCCAGCAGTGGACAGGGGAGAGAGACCCAGTACTTC. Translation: CASSGQGRETQYF.

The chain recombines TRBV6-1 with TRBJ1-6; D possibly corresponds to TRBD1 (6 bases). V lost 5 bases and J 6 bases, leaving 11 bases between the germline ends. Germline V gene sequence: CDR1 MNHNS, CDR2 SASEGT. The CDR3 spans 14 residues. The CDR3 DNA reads TGTGCCAGCAGTACAGGGAATGCTAATTCACCCCTCCACTTT. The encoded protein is CASSTGNANSPLHF.

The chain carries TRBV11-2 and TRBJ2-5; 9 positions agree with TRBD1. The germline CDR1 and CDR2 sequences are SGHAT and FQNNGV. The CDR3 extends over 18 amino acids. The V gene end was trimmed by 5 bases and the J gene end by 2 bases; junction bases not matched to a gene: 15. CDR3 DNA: TGTGCCAGCAGCCTCCGCCCGGGTCAGGGGACAGGGCAAGAGACCCAGTACTTC. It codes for CASSLRPGQGTGQETQYF.

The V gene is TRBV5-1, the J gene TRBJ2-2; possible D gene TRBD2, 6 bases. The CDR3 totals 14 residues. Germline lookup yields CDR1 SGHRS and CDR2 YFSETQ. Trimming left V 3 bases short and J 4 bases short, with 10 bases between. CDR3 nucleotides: TGCGCCAGCAGCTCACTAGCAGCCACCGGGGAGCTGTTTTTT. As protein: CASSSLAATGELFF.

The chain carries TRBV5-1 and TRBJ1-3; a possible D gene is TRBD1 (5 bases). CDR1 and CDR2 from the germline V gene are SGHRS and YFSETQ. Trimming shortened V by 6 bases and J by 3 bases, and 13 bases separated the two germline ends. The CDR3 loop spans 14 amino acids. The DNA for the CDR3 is TGCGCCAGCACCCTCGGGGGGGATGGAAACACCATATATTTT. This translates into CASTLGGDGNTIYF.

The CDR3 DNA is TGTGCCAGCAGTCCCTCAGGGACTAATGAAAAACTGTTTTTT. Encoded protein: CASSPSGTNEKLFF. The J gene is TRBJ1-4, the V gene TRBV7-3; a possible D gene is TRBD1 (5 bases). The CDR3 runs 14 residues. The germline V gene encodes CDR1 SGHTA and CDR2 FQGTGA. V lost 6 bases to trimming and J lost 2 bases, with 10 bases between them.

The CDR3 nucleotides read TGTGCCAGCAGCCAACCCGGGACACAGTACGAGCAGTACTTC. Its protein product is CASSQPGTQYEQYF. V is TRBV4-2 and J is TRBJ2-7, with D perhaps TRBD1 (6 bases). Per the germline V gene, CDR1 is LGHNA and CDR2 is YNFKEQ. Trimming removed 2 bases at V and 4 bases at J, with 12 bases between. The CDR3 spans 14 residues.

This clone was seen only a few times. CDR3 in DNA: TGTGCCAGCAGTTTGTGGTTCGAAGGGACACCTGCTGCAATTAGCGCTTTCTTT. As protein: CASSLWFEGTPAAISAFF. V usage is TRBV27 and J usage is TRBJ1-1, with D possibly being TRBD1 (6 bases). The CDR3 spans 18 residues. Per the germline V gene, CDR1 is MNHEY and CDR2 is SMNVEV (reference sequence). Trimming stripped 3 bases from V and 11 bases from J, with 31 bases between.

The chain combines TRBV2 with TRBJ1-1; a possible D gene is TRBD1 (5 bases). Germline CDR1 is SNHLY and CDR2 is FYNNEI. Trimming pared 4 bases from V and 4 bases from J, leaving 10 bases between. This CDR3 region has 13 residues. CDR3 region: CASSATVRTEAFF. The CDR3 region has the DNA TGTGCCAGCAGTGCGACAGTTCGCACTGAAGCTTTCTTT.